The clone carrying this T cell receptor (beta chain) was seen once. Its cognate antigen is unknown. The V gene's germline CDR1 is MGHRA and CDR2 YSYEKL. The V end was cut by 0 bases, the J end by 1 base, with 13 bases between. The CDR3 runs to 17 residues. The data belong to a study of post-analysis software for immune sequencing data. About the study: Multiple sclerosis in the patients followed relapsing-remitting, secondary progressive and progressive-relapsing courses.

Study-level results: For normalized Chao1 diversity, multiple sclerosis patients scored significantly lower than controls did. Patients showed TRBV5-6, TRBV5-1 and TRBV20-1 among four to six TRBV segments more frequent than in controls. F-measure co-clustering was strong for batch-matched samples.

Unique-molecular-identifier-tagged TCR beta cDNA libraries were used. cDNA molecules numbering roughly 0.5 million came from roughly 1.1 to 9.2 million T cells. TCRdb analysed the PCR reads with MiXCR anew, one entry per CDR3 protein. Altogether almost 700,000 distinct CDR3 sequences are present, 55% to 60% being singletons, with the ten largest covering roughly 12%. This TCR was recovered from a girl aged 2 to 10 with multiple sclerosis. The genes are TRBV4-1 and TRBJ2-1, with D maybe TRBD1 (5 bases). Sequenced input: blood. CDR3 nucleotide sequence: TGCGCCAGCAGCCAAGATACGACAGATAATTCCTACAATGAGCAGTTCTTC. Translating gives CASSQDTTDNSYNEQFF.